Presented here are 20 T cell receptor beta chains from one specimen sequenced in a study of T cell repertoires in cytomegalovirus infection. One entry per CDR3 protein, called by TCRdb with MiXCR from the reads. This sample has some 800,000 distinct CDR3 sequences, with 32% found just once. The antigens for these receptors are not known. The material sequenced was cultured CD8+ T cells from PBMCs, taken from culture after CMV antigen stimulation. Receptors were obtained from a human donor in good health (CMV status not recorded). Some clones in this sample may be carry-over from other donors' samples.

This clonotype was recorded once. A single base separates this from a much larger clone, so it may be a read error. The CDR3 region is CASSLTGTGHYETQYF. CDR3 nucleotides: TGTGCCAGCAGCTTAACCGGGACAGGGCATTACGAGACCCAGTACTTC. This chain links TRBV7-3 with TRBJ2-5; 9 positions match TRBD1. The V segment lost 0 bases and the J segment 5 bases; nucleotides outside the gene matches: 7. In germline, CDR1 is SGHTA, CDR2 FQGTGA. The CDR3 extends over 16 amino acids.

This clonotype has just a few counts. The chain has TRBV6-1 and TRBJ2-7, with D tentatively TRBD2 (6 bases). The CDR3 runs to 14 residues. V lost 0 bases and J 4 bases, leaving 10 bases between the germline ends. Germline V gene lookup returns CDR1 MNHNS and CDR2 SASEGT. CDR3 DNA sequence: TGTGCCAGCAGTGAAGCGGGAGGCTCGTACGAGCAGTACGTC. This translates into CASSEAGGSYEQYV.

The V call is TRBV2, the J call TRBJ1-6, with a tentative D call TRBD1 (6 bases). CDR1 and CDR2 from the germline V gene are SNHLY and FYNNEI. V lost 6 bases and J lost 7, with 16 bases in between. The CDR3 runs to 15 residues. The CDR3 DNA is TGTGCCAGCAGGCCCGTGAGGGGGGAGAATTCACCCCTCCACTTT. Translation: CASRPVRGENSPLHF.

This sequence joins TRBV5-3 and TRBJ2-1; tentatively, D is TRBD1 or TRBD2 (5 bases each). TRBV5-3 counts as an open reading frame of uncertain function. Trimming took 8 bases from V and 10 from J, leaving 22 bases between them. This CDR3 comprises 14 residues. CDR3 nucleotide sequence: TGTGCCAGCACCTTTGGGGGACCGGGACCAGAGCAGTTCTTC. As protein: CASTFGGPGPEQFF.

This clonotype came up a few times. V is TRBV12-3 or TRBV12-4 and J is TRBJ1-2, with 8 bases that match TRBD1. The V and J ends lost 2 bases and 3 bases, in that order; junction bases with no gene match: 8. The CDR3 spans 16 residues. The CDR3 sequence is CASSLRETGDHYGYTF. The CDR3 nucleotides read TGTGCCAGCAGTTTAAGAGAGACAGGGGACCACTATGGCTACACCTTC.

The gene calls are TRBV6-2 or TRBV6-3 and TRBJ2-3, with D perhaps TRBD2 (6 bases). The germline CDR1 and CDR2 sequences are MNHEY and SVGEGT. The CDR3 totals 14 residues. V was trimmed by 8 bases and J by 0 bases, leaving 12 bases between them. CDR3 amino acids: CASSRAGSTDTQYF. DNA of the CDR3: TGTGCCAGCTCTAGGGCGGGGAGCACAGATACGCAGTATTTT.

The chain employs TRBV19 and TRBJ1-1; D gene ambiguous. Per germline, CDR1 LNHDA and CDR2 SQIVND (reference sequence). This CDR3 is built from 13 residues. Trimming took off 3 bases at V and 5 bases at J, with 10 bases between the two ends. CDR3 DNA: TGTGCCAGTAGTATCGCCGGAGGTACTGAAGCTTTCTTT. This translates into CASSIAGGTEAFF. Looking up the rest from reference TRBV19 and TRBJ1-1 gives the full variable domain: DGGITQSPKYLFRKEGQNVTLSCEQNLNHDAMYWYRQDPGQGLRLIYYSQIVNDFQKGDIAEGYSVSREKKESFPLTVTSAQKNPTAFYLCASSIAGGTEAFFGQGTRLTVV.

The V and J genes are TRBV11-2 and TRBJ2-3; 14 nucleotides agree with TRBD2. The CDR3 has 18 amino acids. The V segment lost 1 base and the J segment 2 bases; nucleotides outside the gene matches: 5. Germline V lookup: CDR1 SGHAT, CDR2 FQNNGV. The CDR3: CASSLGLAGGADTDTQYF. CDR3 DNA sequence: TGTGCCAGCAGCTTAGGACTAGCGGGGGGGGCGGACACAGATACGCAGTATTTT.

V is TRBV5-4 and J is TRBJ2-1; D is possibly TRBD2 (6 bases). The germline gives CDR1 SGHNT, CDR2 YYREEE (reference sequence). The CDR3 covers 16 residues. V lost 2 bases to trimming and J lost 1 base, with 13 bases between them. The CDR3 here is CASSFYRDSSYNEQFF. In DNA form, the CDR3 reads TGTGCCAGCAGCTTCTACCGGGACTCGTCCTACAATGAGCAGTTCTTC.

A few counts support this clonotype. The chain uses TRBV2 and TRBJ1-2; D may be TRBD1 (5 bases). The CDR3 runs to 13 residues. From germline, CDR1 is SNHLY and CDR2 FYNNEI. The V end lost 7 bases, the J end lost 2 bases, and 11 bases lay between the germline ends. CDR3: CASIARENYGYTF. The CDR3, as DNA: TGTGCCAGCATAGCCAGGGAAAACTATGGCTACACCTTC.

This chain joins TRBV20-1 and TRBJ2-3; the match to TRBD2 covers 9 bases. CDR1 is DFQATT, CDR2 SNEGSKA, per germline (reference sequence). The CDR3 is 19 residues long. The V gene end was trimmed by 0 bases and the J gene end by 3 bases; junction bases not matched to a gene: 16. As DNA, the CDR3 is TGCAGTGCTAGAGATGGGTATGTCCTAGCGGGGACTTCAACAGATACGCAGTATTTT. Protein product: CSARDGYVLAGTSTDTQYF.

Note on this clonotype: This is likely a read error, given that the CDR3 carries no conserved phenylalanine or tryptophan at its end. V is TRBV7-9 and J is TRBJ2-7; D ambiguous. Germline assignment: CDR1 SEHNR and CDR2 FQNEAQ (reference sequence). V gave up 3 bases and J gave up 4 bases, with 7 bases separating them. CDR3 size: 12 residues. CDR3 DNA: TGTGCCAGCAGCTTCGGCGATTACGAGCAGTACATC. Translated: CASSFGDYEQYI.

The CDR3 sequence is CASSYPGKDNYGYTF. The CDR3 bases are TGTGCCAGCAGTTACCCAGGGAAGGATAACTATGGCTACACCTTC. V gene TRBV6-6 combines with J gene TRBJ1-2; possible D gene TRBD1, 5 bases. This CDR3 is 15 amino acids long. Germline CDR1 and CDR2: MNHNY and SVGAGI (reference sequence). The V gene lost 2 bases and the J gene lost 1 base, with 11 bases spanning the gap.

This chain joins TRBV10-3 and TRBJ1-1; tentative D call: TRBD1 (5 bases). The germline V and J ends were trimmed by 6 bases and 4 bases, with 18 bases remaining between them. The CDR3 loop spans 15 amino acids. CDR1 is ENHRY and CDR2 is SYGVKD in the germline V gene. The CDR3 DNA reads TGTGCCATCAGGGAACTAGGACAAGAGTTCACTGAAGCTTTCTTT. This codes for CAIRELGQEFTEAFF.

Ten or more counts support this clonotype. A read error may be the cause here, since a much bigger clone is one base away. The chain carries TRBV6-1 and TRBJ2-6; D not resolved. V lost 2 bases to trimming and J lost 0 bases, with 5 bases between them. The CDR3 totals 15 residues. CDR1 MNHNS and CDR2 SASEGT come from the germline V gene. This CDR3 reads CASSEKSSGANVLTF. In DNA form, the CDR3 reads TGTGCCAGCAGTGAAAAGAGCTCTGGGGCCAACGTCCTGACTTTC.

The V gene is TRBV12-5, the J gene TRBJ1-2; maybe TRBD1 (5 bases). This CDR3 is 13 amino acids long. CDR1 and CDR2 (germline): LGHNT, FRNRAP. Trimming removed 4 bases at V and 6 bases at J, with 12 bases between. CDR3 region: CASGSYAGNGYTF. CDR3 nucleotide sequence: TGTGCTAGTGGTTCCTACGCAGGGAATGGCTACACCTTC. The complete variable domain, with remaining parts taken from reference TRBV12-5 and TRBJ1-2, reads DARVTQTPRHKVTEMGQEVTMRCQPILGHNTVFWYRQTMMQGLELLAYFRNRAPLDDSGMPKDRFSAEMPDATLATLKIQPSEPRDSAVYFCASGSYAGNGYTFGSGTRLTVV.

This clonotype was recorded a few times. The DNA for the CDR3 is TGTGCCAGCAGCTTGACAGCTCAGTTCACAGATACGCAGTATTTT. This codes for CASSLTAQFTDTQYF. The chain recombines TRBV5-6 with TRBJ2-3; D is uncertain. The ends were cut back, 1 base at V and 2 bases at J, with 11 bases in the middle. Germline CDR1 SGHDT, CDR2 YYEEEE. The CDR3 is 15 amino acids.

This clonotype was picked up a small number of times. The chain uses TRBV19 and TRBJ2-7; 11 nucleotides line up with TRBD1. Germline CDR1 and CDR2: LNHDA and SQIVND (reference sequence). This CDR3 contains 14 residues. The trim removed 6 bases at V and 6 bases at J, leaving 7 bases unmatched. CDR3 DNA: TGTGCCAGTAGAAAGGACAGGGGGCGCGGCGAGCAGTACTTC. It encodes CASRKDRGRGEQYF.

This clonotype was observed many times. The rearrangement joins TRBV12-3 or TRBV12-4 to TRBJ1-3; perhaps TRBD1 as D (5 bases). Trimming took off 5 bases at V and 0 bases at J, with 20 bases between the two ends. The CDR3 runs 18 residues. CDR3 DNA sequence: TGTGCCAGCAGTCACCGGGACCGAAGAAGTTACTCTGGAAACACCATATATTTT. Translating gives CASSHRDRRSYSGNTIYF.

This rearrangement joins TRBV6-1 to TRBJ2-7; 7 positions match TRBD1. Germline V gene data show CDR1 as MNHNS and CDR2 as SASEGT. The V and J ends lost 1 base and 2 bases, in that order; junction bases with no gene match: 2. The length of the CDR3 is 14 residues. DNA for the CDR3: TGTGCCAGCAGTGAAGGGGGACAGACCTACGAGCAGTACGTC. Translating gives CASSEGGQTYEQYV.